The 24 T cell receptor beta chains presented below share a single source sample, sequenced in a study of CD39 and CD103 CD8 tumor-infiltrating T cells. Using immunoSEQ multiplex PCR, the repertoire was profiled, and TCRdb retains in-frame clones only, with some absent. The sample shows 2,000 to 2,500 clones, 72% of them seen only once. Sequenced sample: CD39- CD103- CD8+ T cells sorted from the tumor. The subset denotes: CD103-CD39- double-negative CD45RA- CD8 T cells. All receptors derive from a human donor with head and neck squamous cell carcinoma.

This clone occurred a few times. The chain joins TRBV2 to TRBJ2-7; 9 bases are shared with TRBD2. Trimming at V came to 1 base and at J to 3 bases, leaving 4 bases not matched to a gene. In germline, CDR1 is SNHLY, CDR2 FYNNEI. This CDR3 is 15 amino acids long. CDR3 protein: CASSEGGGALYEQYF. CDR3 nucleotide sequence: TGTGCCAGCAGTGAAGGCGGGGGGGCCCTCTACGAGCAGTACTTC.

This clone has just a few counts. This chain joins TRBV10-3 and TRBJ1-1, with a possible D match to TRBD1 (6 bases). The ends were cut back, 10 bases at V and 4 bases at J, with 25 bases in the middle. The CDR3 is 16 residues long. Germline CDR1 is ENHRY and CDR2 is SYGVKD. As DNA, the CDR3 is TGTGCCACAAACCAGCCTTTAACAGGGAGGGGCACTGAAGCTTTCTTT. This encodes CATNQPLTGRGTEAFF.

The CDR3 sequence: CASSQGGSRGNTIYF. DNA for the CDR3: TGCGCCAGCAGCCAAGGAGGGTCAAGGGGAAACACCATATATTTT. This sequence joins TRBV4-1 and TRBJ1-3; no firm D call. CDR1 is MGHRA and CDR2 is YSYEKL in the germline V gene. Trimming cost V 1 base and J 4 bases, with 11 bases left between them. CDR3 length equals 15 residues.

This chain connects TRBV9 to TRBJ2-3; D is tentatively TRBD1 or TRBD2 (7 bases each). CDR3 length: 15 residues. Germline V gene lookup returns CDR1 SGDLS and CDR2 YYNGEE. V was cut by 3 bases and J by 1 base, with 12 bases left in between. CDR3 sequence: CASSAGGGRTDTQYF. In DNA form, the CDR3 reads TGTGCCAGCAGCGCAGGGGGGGGGCGCACAGATACGCAGTATTTT.

The chain recombines TRBV4-1 with TRBJ1-1; no firm D call. Germline loops: CDR1 MGHRA, CDR2 YSYEKL. With 0 bases removed from V and 0 bases from J, the gap between germline ends came to 17 bases. CDR3 length: 18 residues. The CDR3 loop is CASSQDGRVAGLNTEAFF. The CDR3, as DNA: TGCGCCAGCAGCCAAGATGGGCGCGTTGCGGGGTTGAACACTGAAGCTTTCTTT.

This clone was found a few times. V and J are TRBV7-9 and TRBJ1-2; D is uncertain. The V end lost 0 bases, the J end lost 3 bases, and 5 bases lay between the germline ends. CDR3 size: 13 residues. Germline-derived CDR1 and CDR2 are SEHNR and FQNEAQ (reference sequence). The CDR3 DNA sequence: TGTGCCAGCAGCTTAGCAAGTTACTATGGCTACACCTTC. Encoded protein: CASSLASYYGYTF.

The chain joins TRBV6-1 to TRBJ1-5, with 12 bases matching TRBD1. Germline CDR1 MNHNS, CDR2 SASEGT. This CDR3 spans 14 amino acids. V shed 6 bases, J shed 6 bases, and the junction held 3 bases outside the gene matches. This chain's CDR3 is CASRGTGGIQPQHF. The DNA for the CDR3 is TGTGCCAGCAGGGGGACAGGGGGCATTCAGCCCCAGCATTTT.

This rearrangement joins TRBV5-6 to TRBJ2-1; D possibly corresponds to TRBD2 (7 bases). Germline CDR1 SGHDT, CDR2 YYEEEE. V was trimmed by 2 bases and J by 7 bases, leaving 25 bases between them. The CDR3 is made up of 18 amino acids. The CDR3 sequence: CASSFGAGALLSMNEQFF. CDR3 bases: TGTGCCAGCAGCTTTGGGGCGGGGGCCCTTCTAAGTATGAATGAGCAGTTCTTC.

This chain links TRBV7-9 with TRBJ1-6; D gene ambiguous. Trimming cost V 4 bases and J 11 bases, with 12 bases left between them. CDR1 SEHNR and CDR2 FQNEAQ come from the germline V gene (reference sequence). This CDR3 has 13 amino acids. The chain's CDR3 is CASSSGFQPPLHF. The CDR3 nucleotides are TGTGCCAGCAGCTCCGGTTTCCAGCCACCCCTCCACTTT. Variable domain in full (rest from reference TRBV7-9 and TRBJ1-6): DTGVSQNPRHKITKRGQNVTFRCDPISEHNRLYWYRQTLGQGPEFLTYFQNEAQLEKSRLLSDRFSAERPKGSFSTLEIQRTEQGDSAMYLCASSSGFQPPLHFGNGTRLTVT.

Relative to its sample, this clone is large (0.1 to 1%). This chain uses TRBV7-9 with TRBJ2-1; D is undetermined. The CDR3 runs to 15 residues. Germline V gene lookup returns CDR1 SEHNR and CDR2 FQNEAQ (reference sequence). The V end was cut by 0 bases, the J end by 9 bases, with 15 bases between. Here the CDR3 reads CASSLAVVHPAEQFF. CDR3 bases: TGTGCCAGCAGCTTAGCAGTTGTCCACCCGGCTGAGCAGTTCTTC.

Concerning this clone: Mismatch with germline at one junction end may stem from a read error. CDR3 nucleotides: TGCGCCAGCAGGTTGGAAAGCTCCTACAATGAGCAGTTCTTC. Translation gives CASRLESSYNEQFF. The V and J genes are TRBV5-1 and TRBJ2-1; no clear D. The CDR3 sequence is 14 residues long. The germline V gene has CDR1 SGHRS and CDR2 YFSETQ.

The table lists this clone with a few counts. The V gene is TRBV9, the J gene TRBJ2-3; tentative D call: TRBD2 (5 bases). V was cut by 4 bases and J by 3 bases, with 15 bases left in between. Germline-derived CDR1 and CDR2 are SGDLS and YYNGEE. The CDR3 contains 15 residues. DNA of the CDR3: TGTGCCAGCAGCCGATTCGGGGATGGGACAGATACGCAGTATTTT. Its translation is CASSRFGDGTDTQYF.

CDR3 nucleotides: TGTGCCAGCAGCACGACAGGGGGCGTCCGAAATGAGCAGTTCTTC. Translating it yields CASSTTGGVRNEQFF. The V call is TRBV28, the J call TRBJ2-1; 10 bases match TRBD1. CDR1 MDHEN and CDR2 SYDVKM come from the germline V gene. V lost 6 bases to trimming and J lost 7 bases; unmatched junction nucleotides: 9. The CDR3 is 15 amino acids.

This chain links TRBV27 with TRBJ2-7, with no clear D. Germline loops: CDR1 MNHEY, CDR2 SMNVEV (reference sequence). The CDR3 loop spans 15 amino acids. V was shortened by 5 bases and J by 5 bases, with 19 bases between the two germline ends. The CDR3, as DNA: TGTGCCAGCAGTACCTTCCACCCAGGAATCCACGAGCAGTACTTC. Translation gives CASSTFHPGIHEQYF.

This clone has just one count. The chain employs TRBV9 and TRBJ2-5; 11 bases map to TRBD2. The J call may be mistaken, given a closer DNA end match to TRBJ2-7. This CDR3 region has 14 residues. From germline, CDR1 is SGDLS and CDR2 YYNGEE. The CDR3 DNA is TGTGCCAGCAGCGCGGGACTAGCGGACTACGAGCAGTACTTC. It is translated as CASSAGLADYEQYF.

This chain uses TRBV14 with TRBJ1-2; 8 nucleotides line up with TRBD1. This CDR3 is built from 13 residues. Trimming at V came to 3 bases and at J to 8 bases, leaving 5 bases not matched to a gene. CDR1 and CDR2 from the germline V gene are SGHDN and FVKESK. The CDR3 coding sequence is TGTGCCAGCAGCCACACTGGACAGGGAGGCTACACCTTC. This encodes CASSHTGQGGYTF. Supplemented by reference TRBV14 and TRBJ1-2, the full variable domain reads EAGVTQFPSHSVIEKGQTVTLRCDPISGHDNLYWYRRVMGKEIKFLLHFVKESKQDESGMPNNRFLAERTGGTYSTLKVQPAELEDSGVYFCASSHTGQGGYTFGSGTRLTVV.

The chain is built from TRBV5-8 and TRBJ1-5; 11 bases fit TRBD1. Losses at the gene ends were 3 bases for V and 2 bases for J; bases not matched to a gene: 7. Germline V gene lookup returns CDR1 SGHTS and CDR2 YDEGEE. The CDR3 totals 17 residues. DNA of the CDR3: TGTGCCAGCAGCTCGGACAGGGGGCGTGGAGGCAATCAGCCCCAGCATTTT. The encoded protein is CASSSDRGRGGNQPQHF.

The chain combines TRBV2 with TRBJ2-1; 9 bases are shared with TRBD1. Trimming removed 8 bases from V and 3 bases from J; junction bases left unmatched: 2. Germline V gene lookup returns CDR1 SNHLY and CDR2 FYNNEI. CDR3 size: 13 residues. For the CDR3, the DNA is TGTGCCAGCGGGGGACAGGGCTACAATGAGCAGTTCTTC. Amino acid sequence: CASGGQGYNEQFF.

The chain uses TRBV10-2 and TRBJ2-7, with 7 bases identical to TRBD2. CDR1 is WSHSY, CDR2 SAAADI, per germline. This CDR3 spans 13 amino acids. J lost 2 bases, V lost 4 bases, and 2 bases had no gene match. DNA for the CDR3: TGCGCCAGCAGTGGTAGCGGGCCCTACGAGCAGTACTTC. It is translated as CASSGSGPYEQYF.

This rearrangement joins TRBV6-6 to TRBJ2-2; no firm D call. Trimming shortened V by 6 bases and J by 7 bases, and 12 bases separated the two germline ends. The germline gives CDR1 MNHNY, CDR2 SVGAGI (reference sequence). The CDR3 is 13 residues long. In DNA form, the CDR3 reads TGTGCCAGCAGCTGGGTAGCTCGCGGGGAGCTGTTTTTT. Protein: CASSWVARGELFF.

This chain links TRBV7-8 with TRBJ1-1; D not resolved. There are 16 residues in the CDR3. Trimming cost V 2 bases and J 1 base, with 14 bases left between them. Germline V gene data show CDR1 as SGHVS and CDR2 as FQNEAQ. In DNA, the CDR3 is TGTGCCAGCAGCTTATTCTCTTTGTCAGGGAACACTGAAGCTTTCTTT. This translates into CASSLFSLSGNTEAFF.

The chain recombines TRBV25-1 with TRBJ2-1; D perhaps matches TRBD1 (5 bases). There are 14 residues in the CDR3. Between the trimmed V and J ends, which lost 7 bases and 4 bases, there was a span of 14 bases. Germline V gene lookup returns CDR1 MGHDK and CDR2 SYGVNS. The CDR3 protein is CASTPGQGYNEQFF. Here the CDR3 DNA reads TGTGCCAGCACCCCCGGGCAGGGTTACAATGAGCAGTTCTTC.

This chain connects TRBV28 to TRBJ1-2; D is undetermined. CDR3 length: 13 amino acids. Trimming left V 3 bases short and J 11 bases short, with 16 bases between. Germline loops: CDR1 MDHEN, CDR2 SYDVKM. CDR3 nucleotide sequence: TGTGCCAGCAGTTTTTGGGGTAGTACTGGGTACACCTTC. Its protein product is CASSFWGSTGYTF.

The chain combines TRBV28 with TRBJ2-3; TRBD1 aligns across 9 bases. The trim removed 6 bases at V and 4 bases at J, leaving 8 bases unmatched. Germline values: CDR1 MDHEN, CDR2 SYDVKM. The CDR3 contains 15 residues. CDR3 loop: CASRGRTGEADTQYF. In DNA form, the CDR3 reads TGTGCCAGCAGAGGCCGGACAGGGGAGGCAGATACGCAGTATTTT.